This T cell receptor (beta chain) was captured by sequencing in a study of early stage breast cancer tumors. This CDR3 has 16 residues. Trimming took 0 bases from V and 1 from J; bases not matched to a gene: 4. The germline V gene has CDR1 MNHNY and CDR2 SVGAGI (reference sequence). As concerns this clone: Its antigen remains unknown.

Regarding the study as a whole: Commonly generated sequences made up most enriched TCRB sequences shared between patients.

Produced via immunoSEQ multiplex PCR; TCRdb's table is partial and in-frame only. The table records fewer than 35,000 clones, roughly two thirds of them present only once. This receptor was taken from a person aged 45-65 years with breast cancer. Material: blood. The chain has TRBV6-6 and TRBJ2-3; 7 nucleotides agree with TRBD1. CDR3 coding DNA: TGTGCCAGCAGTTACTCGCCGGGACAGCGCACAGATACGCAGTATTTT. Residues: CASSYSPGQRTDTQYF.